This entry features one T cell receptor (beta chain) sequence. This sample was included in a study of blood T cell repertoires in COVID-19. Study at large: The United States, Italy and Spain supplied acute and convalescent COVID-19 samples. PBMCs, B-cell-depleted T cells, or T cells provided the cDNA or gDNA that made up the material.

This CDR3 spans 13 amino acids. Germline assignment: CDR1 LGHDT and CDR2 YNNKEL (reference sequence). The ends were cut back, 4 bases at V and 11 bases at J, with 17 bases in the middle. Authors' methods: It was from reference gene primer amplification that nucleated cell counts were estimated. Libraries were prepared by immunoSEQ multiplex PCR; TCRdb keeps only in-frame clonotypes and omits some of them. The V and J calls and clone size come from that table; D and trimming were worked out from the DNA. Of roughly 65,000 clones listed, about 81% were seen once; the top ten hold 15% to 19%. The chain has TRBV3-1 (or the pseudogene TRBV3-2) and TRBJ1-1, with D possibly matching TRBD1 (6 bases). Sequenced sample: peripheral blood. The sequence derives from an elderly man with acute or convalescent COVID-19. CDR3 residues: CASSPGGAGHAFF. CDR3 bases: TGTGCCAGCAGCCCGGGGGGCGCAGGGCACGCTTTCTTT.